These 15 T cell receptor beta chains were all obtained from the same sample, sequenced in a study of vaccination effects on CD4 cells after COVID-19. Their recognized antigens are unknown. After expansion with viral peptide pools in the ViraFEST assay, antigen-specific CD4+ T cells were sequenced. Isolating CD4+ T cells followed ten to eleven days of culture. The person had a PCR-confirmed SARS-CoV-2 infection during March to December 2020. Each participant received a vaccine that was either BNT162b2 or mRNA-1273, given as two doses. Assay: immunoSEQ multiplex PCR; the TCRdb copy retains only in-frame clones and omits some. The table has about 18,000 clones, less than 85% seen once. The sequenced sample was CD4+ T cells from PBMCs cultured with SARS-CoV-2 spike peptides, obtained after COVID-19 vaccination. The receptors here all came from a human donor who had a prior SARS-CoV-2 infection.

The chain recombines TRBV6-5 with TRBJ1-4; the D gene is possibly TRBD1 (5 bases). CDR3 size: 15 residues. The germline gives CDR1 MNHEY, CDR2 SVGAGI. Between the trimmed V and J ends, which lost 2 bases and 2 bases, there was a span of 9 bases. CDR3 protein: CASSYPGRTNEKLFF. CDR3 in DNA: TGTGCCAGCAGTTACCCGGGGCGGACTAATGAAAAACTGTTTTTT.

The chain carries TRBV5-4 and TRBJ2-5; TRBD2 agrees at 13 bases. V lost 1 base, J lost 3 bases, and 0 bases stayed unmatched. Germline lookup yields CDR1 SGHNT and CDR2 YYREEE (reference sequence). The CDR3 has 15 residues. CDR3 coding DNA: TGTGCCAGCAGCTTGACTAGCGGGAGGGAAGAGACCCAGTACTTC. Its protein is CASSLTSGREETQYF.

The CDR3 coding sequence is TGTGCCAGCAGTGACCTAGCGCAAGAGACCCAGTACTTC. Amino acids: CASSDLAQETQYF. This chain links TRBV2 with TRBJ2-5; TRBD2 might be the D (6 bases). This CDR3 is built from 13 residues. Trimming stripped 3 bases from V and 2 bases from J, with 7 bases between. The germline CDR1 and CDR2 sequences are SNHLY and FYNNEI.

This rearrangement joins TRBV7-8 to TRBJ1-3, with TRBD1 identical over 7 bases. Germline V gene data show CDR1 as SGHVS and CDR2 as FQNEAQ. The CDR3 loop spans 16 amino acids. V gave up 5 bases and J gave up 2 bases; unmatched junction bases: 9. The CDR3 is CASSNQGGDTGNTIYF. DNA for the CDR3: TGTGCCAGCAGCAACCAGGGGGGGGATACTGGAAACACCATATATTTT.

This chain uses TRBV7-9 with TRBJ2-1, with TRBD2 matching over 9 bases. CDR3 length: 17 amino acids. Germline loops: CDR1 SEHNR, CDR2 FQNEAQ (reference sequence). J was trimmed by 10 bases and V by 5 bases; bases with no gene match: 18. The CDR3 coding sequence is TGTGCCAGCAGCCCGACGGGGGTTAGCGGGAGCCGCGGAGAGCAGTTCTTC. It codes for CASSPTGVSGSRGEQFF.

As for this clone: The sample contains more than one DNA sequence encoding this CDR3. This CDR3 is CASSRVGGGLPGELFF. The DNA of the CDR3 is TGTGCCAGCAGCCGCGTTGGAGGGGGTTTGCCTGGGGAGCTGTTTTTT. The chain is built from TRBV7-9 and TRBJ2-2, with D perhaps being TRBD1 or TRBD2 (6 bases each). V shed 5 bases and J shed 8 bases, with 21 bases lying between them. The length of the CDR3 is 16 residues. CDR1 is SEHNR, CDR2 FQNEAQ, per germline (reference sequence).

V is TRBV19 and J is TRBJ1-4; D gene unclear. Germline lookup yields CDR1 LNHDA and CDR2 SQIVND (reference sequence). This CDR3 has 15 residues. The V and J ends lost 6 bases and 6 bases respectively, with 17 bases between them. CDR3 in amino acids: CASSPEPWRDEKLFF. The CDR3 DNA sequence: TGTGCCAGTAGCCCTGAACCCTGGCGCGATGAAAAACTGTTTTTT.

Worth noting for this clone: One end of the junction fails to match germline, which may point to a read error. V gene TRBV19 combines with J gene TRBJ2-5, with D perhaps matching TRBD1 or TRBD2 (6 bases each). Germline-derived CDR1 and CDR2 are LNHDA and SQIVND (reference sequence). The CDR3 runs to 12 residues. CDR3 amino acids: CASSNRRGGLDF. The DNA of the CDR3 is TGTGCCAGTAGTAACCGCCGAGGGGGGCTCGACTTC.

Here the CDR3 reads CASSSDRGGTDTQYF. The CDR3 nucleotides are TGTGCCAGCAGCTCGGACCGCGGAGGCACAGATACGCAGTATTTT. V gene TRBV9 combines with J gene TRBJ2-3; D remains unclear. Germline V gene lookup returns CDR1 SGDLS and CDR2 YYNGEE. This CDR3 region has 15 residues. The V end was cut by 4 bases, the J end by 1 base, with 13 bases between.

CDR3 region: CASSRDRGPTEAFF. The DNA for the CDR3 is TGCGCCAGCAGCAGAGACAGGGGGCCCACTGAAGCTTTCTTT. This chain links TRBV5-1 with TRBJ1-1; 10 bases line up with TRBD1. The V gene's germline CDR1 is SGHRS and CDR2 YFSETQ. The CDR3 spans 14 residues. J was trimmed by 4 bases and V by 4 bases; bases with no gene match: 4.

This chain uses TRBV9 with TRBJ2-7; maybe TRBD2 (6 bases). The CDR3 has 15 residues. The V gene's germline CDR1 is SGDLS and CDR2 YYNGEE. Trimming removed 0 bases from V and 2 bases from J, with 12 bases in between. The CDR3, as DNA: TGTGCCAGCAGCGTAGGGCCCCGGAGGGCCTACGAGCAGTACTTC. Translated, it gives CASSVGPRRAYEQYF.

V is TRBV30 and J is TRBJ2-5; 7 bases map to TRBD2. V lost 3 bases to trimming and J lost 4 bases; unmatched junction nucleotides: 8. The CDR3 is made up of 14 amino acids. Germline V CDR1 and CDR2: GTSNPN, SVGIG (reference sequence). The CDR3 DNA reads as TGTGCCTGGAGCACAAGCGGGGTACCAGAGACCCAGTACTTC. Translated: CAWSTSGVPETQYF.

The chain carries TRBV4-3 and TRBJ1-4; TRBD1 is a possible D gene (6 bases). The CDR3 totals 14 residues. CDR1 and CDR2 (germline): LGHNA, YSLEER. V dropped 5 bases and J dropped 3 bases, with 10 bases sitting between them. The CDR3 DNA follows: TGCGCCAGCAGCAAACAGGGAGCTAATGAAAAACTGTTTTTT. It codes for CASSKQGANEKLFF.

This clone was picked up one time. The chain joins TRBV7-2 to TRBJ1-6; perhaps TRBD1 as D (6 bases). Deletions cut 7 bases from V and 0 bases from J, with 13 bases between. In germline, CDR1 is SGHTA, CDR2 FQGNSA. The CDR3 contains 16 residues. The CDR3 bases are TGTGCCAGCAAAGCAAAGGGGGTCTCCTATAATTCACCCCTCCACTTT. Its translation: CASKAKGVSYNSPLHF. Based on the CDR3 plus reference TRBV7-2 and TRBJ1-6, the full variable domain is GAGVSQSPSNKVTEKGKDVELRCDPISGHTALYWYRQSLGQGLEFLIYFQGNSAPDKSGLPSDRFSAERTGGSVSTLTIQRTQQEDSAVYLCASKAKGVSYNSPLHFGNGTRLTVT.

The chain is built from TRBV5-5 and TRBJ2-7; D may be TRBD2 (6 bases). Germline V gives CDR1 SGHKS, CDR2 YYEKEE (reference sequence). V was shortened by 0 bases and J by 4 bases, with 11 bases between the two germline ends. The CDR3 covers 14 residues. The CDR3 bases are TGTGCCAGCAGCTTGGCCGGGAGAAAGTACGAGCAGTACTTC. It yields the protein CASSLAGRKYEQYF.